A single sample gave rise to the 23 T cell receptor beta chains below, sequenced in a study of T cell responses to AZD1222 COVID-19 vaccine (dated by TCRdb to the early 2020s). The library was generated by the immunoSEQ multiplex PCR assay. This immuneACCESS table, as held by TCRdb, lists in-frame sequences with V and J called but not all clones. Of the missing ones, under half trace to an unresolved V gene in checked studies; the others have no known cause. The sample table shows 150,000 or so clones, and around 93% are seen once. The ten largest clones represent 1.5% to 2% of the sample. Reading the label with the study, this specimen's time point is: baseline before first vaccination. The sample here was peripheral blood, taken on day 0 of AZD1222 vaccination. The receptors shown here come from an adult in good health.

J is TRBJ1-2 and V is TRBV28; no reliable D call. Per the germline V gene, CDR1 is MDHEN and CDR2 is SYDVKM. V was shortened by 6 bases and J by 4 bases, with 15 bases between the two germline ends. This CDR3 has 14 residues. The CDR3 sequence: CASRAGGSAYGYTF. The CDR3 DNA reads TGTGCCAGCAGGGCAGGAGGCTCCGCCTATGGCTACACCTTC.

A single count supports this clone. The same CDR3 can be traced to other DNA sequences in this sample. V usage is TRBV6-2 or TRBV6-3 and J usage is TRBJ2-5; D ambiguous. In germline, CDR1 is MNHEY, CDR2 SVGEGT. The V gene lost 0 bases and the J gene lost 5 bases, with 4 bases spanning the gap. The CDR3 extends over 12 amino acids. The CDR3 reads CASSYSGETQYF. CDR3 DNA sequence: TGTGCCAGCAGTTACTCGGGTGAGACCCAGTACTTC.

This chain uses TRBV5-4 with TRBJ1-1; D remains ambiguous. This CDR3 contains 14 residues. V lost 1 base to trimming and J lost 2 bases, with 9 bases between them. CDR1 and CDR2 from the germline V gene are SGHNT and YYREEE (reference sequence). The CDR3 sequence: CASSLPTPNTEAFF. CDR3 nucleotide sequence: TGTGCCAGCAGCTTGCCGACACCAAACACTGAAGCTTTCTTT.

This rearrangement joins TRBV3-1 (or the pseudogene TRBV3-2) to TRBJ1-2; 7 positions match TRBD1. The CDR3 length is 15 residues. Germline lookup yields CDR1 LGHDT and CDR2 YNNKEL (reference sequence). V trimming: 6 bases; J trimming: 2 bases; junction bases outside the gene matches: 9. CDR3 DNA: TGTGCCAGCAGGGAAAGGGCAGGGGGGAACTATGGCTACACCTTC. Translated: CASRERAGGNYGYTF.

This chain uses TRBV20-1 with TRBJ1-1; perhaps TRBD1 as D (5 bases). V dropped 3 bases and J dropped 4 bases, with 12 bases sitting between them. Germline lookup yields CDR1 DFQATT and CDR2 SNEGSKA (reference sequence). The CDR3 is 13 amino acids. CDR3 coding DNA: TGCAGTGCTAGTTTCGGGGCGGGCACTGAAGCTTTCTTT. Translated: CSASFGAGTEAFF.

CDR3 sequence reads: CASSQAPAGGPDTQYF. The CDR3 nucleotides are TGTGCCAGCAGCCAAGCCCCAGCGGGGGGGCCAGATACGCAGTATTTT. The rearrangement links TRBV4-2 to TRBJ2-3; 10 bases are shared with TRBD2. The CDR3 sequence is 16 residues long. Germline V gene sequence: CDR1 LGHNA, CDR2 YNFKEQ. Germline trimming cut 1 base from V and 4 bases from J; bases unmatched to any gene: 5.

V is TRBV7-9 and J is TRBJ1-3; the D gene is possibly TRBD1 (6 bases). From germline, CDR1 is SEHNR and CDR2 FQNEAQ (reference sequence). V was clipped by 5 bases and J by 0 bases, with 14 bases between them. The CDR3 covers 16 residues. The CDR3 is CASSPRTDHSGNTIYF. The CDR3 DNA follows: TGTGCCAGCAGCCCCCGGACAGACCACTCTGGAAACACCATATATTTT. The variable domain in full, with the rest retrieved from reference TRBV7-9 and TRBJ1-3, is DTGVSQNPRHKITKRGQNVTFRCDPISEHNRLYWYRQTLGQGPEFLTYFQNEAQLEKSRLLSDRFSAERPKGSFSTLEIQRTEQGDSAMYLCASSPRTDHSGNTIYFGEGSWLTVV.

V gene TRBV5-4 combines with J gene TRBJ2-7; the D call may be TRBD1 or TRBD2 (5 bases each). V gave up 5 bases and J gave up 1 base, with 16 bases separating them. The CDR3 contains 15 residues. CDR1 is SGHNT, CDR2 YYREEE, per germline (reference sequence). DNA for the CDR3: TGTGCCAGCAGGACGGGACCGACCGGATCCTACGAGCAGTACTTC. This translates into CASRTGPTGSYEQYF. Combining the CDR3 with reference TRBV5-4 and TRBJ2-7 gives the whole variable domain ETGVTQSPTHLIKTRGQQVTLRCSSQSGHNTVSWYQQALGQGPQFIFQYYREEENGRGNFPPRFSGLQFPNYSSELNVNALELDDSALYLCASRTGPTGSYEQYFGPGTRLTVT.

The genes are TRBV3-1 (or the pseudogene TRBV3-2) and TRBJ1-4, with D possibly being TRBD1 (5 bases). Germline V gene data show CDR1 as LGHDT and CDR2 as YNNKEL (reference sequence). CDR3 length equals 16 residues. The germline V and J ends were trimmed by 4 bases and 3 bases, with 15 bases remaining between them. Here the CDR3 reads CASSRRGTVANEKLFF. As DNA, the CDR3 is TGTGCCAGCAGCCGTCGTGGGACGGTAGCTAATGAAAAACTGTTTTTT.

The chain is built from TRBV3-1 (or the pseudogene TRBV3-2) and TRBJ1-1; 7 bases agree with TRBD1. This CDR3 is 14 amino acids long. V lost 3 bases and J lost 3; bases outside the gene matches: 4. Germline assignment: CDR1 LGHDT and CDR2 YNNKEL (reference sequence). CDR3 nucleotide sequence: TGTGCCAGCAGCCAGAGGGACAGCTACACTGAAGCTTTCTTT. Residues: CASSQRDSYTEAFF.

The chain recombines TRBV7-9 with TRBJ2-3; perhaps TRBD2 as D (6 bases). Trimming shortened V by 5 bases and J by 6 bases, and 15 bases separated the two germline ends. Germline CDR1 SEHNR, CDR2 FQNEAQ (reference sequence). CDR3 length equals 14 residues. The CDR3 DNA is TGTGCCAGCAGCGCCCGAACCAGCGGGGATACGCAGTATTTT. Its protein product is CASSARTSGDTQYF.

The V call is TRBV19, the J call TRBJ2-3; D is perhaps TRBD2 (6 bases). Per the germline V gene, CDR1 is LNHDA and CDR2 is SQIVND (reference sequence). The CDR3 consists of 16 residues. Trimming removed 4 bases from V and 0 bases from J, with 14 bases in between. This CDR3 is CASSTPIGGSTDTQYF. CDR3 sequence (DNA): TGTGCCAGTAGTACACCGATCGGGGGTAGCACAGATACGCAGTATTTT. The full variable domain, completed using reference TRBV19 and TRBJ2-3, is DGGITQSPKYLFRKEGQNVTLSCEQNLNHDAMYWYRQDPGQGLRLIYYSQIVNDFQKGDIAEGYSVSREKKESFPLTVTSAQKNPTAFYLCASSTPIGGSTDTQYFGPGTRLTVL.

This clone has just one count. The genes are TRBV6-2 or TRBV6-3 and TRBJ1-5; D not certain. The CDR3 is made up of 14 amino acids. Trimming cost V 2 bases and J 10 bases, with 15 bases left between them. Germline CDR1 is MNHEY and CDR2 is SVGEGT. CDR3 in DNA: TGTGCCAGCAGTTACCGAGGATCTCACCTACCCCAGCATTTT. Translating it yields CASSYRGSHLPQHF.

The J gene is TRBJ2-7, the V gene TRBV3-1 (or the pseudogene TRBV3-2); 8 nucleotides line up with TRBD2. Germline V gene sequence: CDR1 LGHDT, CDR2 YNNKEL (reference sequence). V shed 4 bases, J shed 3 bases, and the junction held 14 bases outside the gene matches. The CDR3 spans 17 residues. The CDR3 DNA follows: TGTGCCAGCAGCCCACTTCCTGGCGGGGGGTCACACTACGAGCAGTACTTC. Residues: CASSPLPGGGSHYEQYF.

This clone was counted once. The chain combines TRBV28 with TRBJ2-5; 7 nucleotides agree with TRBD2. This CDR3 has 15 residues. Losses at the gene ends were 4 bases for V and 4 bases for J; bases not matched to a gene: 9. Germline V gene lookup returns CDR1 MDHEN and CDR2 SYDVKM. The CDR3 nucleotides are TGTGCCAGCAGTTCGTCTAGCGGTTGGGGAGAGACCCAGTACTTC. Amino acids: CASSSSSGWGETQYF.

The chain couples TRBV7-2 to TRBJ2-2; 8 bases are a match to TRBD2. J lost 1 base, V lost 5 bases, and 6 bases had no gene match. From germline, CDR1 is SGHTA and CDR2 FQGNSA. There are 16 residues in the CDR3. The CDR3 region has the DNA TGTGCCAGCAGCATACTAGCGGTCCAGAACACCGGGGAGCTGTTTTTT. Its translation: CASSILAVQNTGELFF.

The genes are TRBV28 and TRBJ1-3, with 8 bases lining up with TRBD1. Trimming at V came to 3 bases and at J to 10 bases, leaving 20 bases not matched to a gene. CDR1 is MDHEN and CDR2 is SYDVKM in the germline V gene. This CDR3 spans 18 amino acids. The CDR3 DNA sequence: TGTGCCAGCAGTTTGCAGACAGGGGTCACCTTGATTAGCAAGACCATATATTTT. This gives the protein CASSLQTGVTLISKTIYF.

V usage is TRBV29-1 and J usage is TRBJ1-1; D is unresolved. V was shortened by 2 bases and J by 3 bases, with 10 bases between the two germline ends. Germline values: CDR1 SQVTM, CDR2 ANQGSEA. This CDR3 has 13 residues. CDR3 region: CSVEWLADTEAFF. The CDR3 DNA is TGCAGCGTTGAATGGCTTGCTGACACTGAAGCTTTCTTT.

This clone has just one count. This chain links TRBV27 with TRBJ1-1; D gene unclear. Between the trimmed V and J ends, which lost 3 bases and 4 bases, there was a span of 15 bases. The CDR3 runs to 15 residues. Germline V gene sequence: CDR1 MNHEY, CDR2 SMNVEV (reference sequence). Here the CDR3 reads CASSLGIDFPTEAFF. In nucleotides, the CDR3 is TGTGCCAGCAGTTTGGGAATAGACTTTCCCACTGAAGCTTTCTTT.

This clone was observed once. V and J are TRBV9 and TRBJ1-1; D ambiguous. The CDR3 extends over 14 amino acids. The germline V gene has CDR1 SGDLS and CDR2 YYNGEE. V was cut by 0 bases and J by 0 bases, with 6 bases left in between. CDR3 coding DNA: TGTGCCAGCAGCGTAGGTGGGGTGAACACTGAAGCTTTCTTT. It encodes CASSVGGVNTEAFF. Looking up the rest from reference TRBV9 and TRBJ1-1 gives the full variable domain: DSGVTQTPKHLITATGQRVTLRCSPRSGDLSVYWYQQSLDQGLQFLIQYYNGEERAKGNILERFSAQQFPDLHSELNLSSLELGDSALYFCASSVGGVNTEAFFGQGTRLTVV.

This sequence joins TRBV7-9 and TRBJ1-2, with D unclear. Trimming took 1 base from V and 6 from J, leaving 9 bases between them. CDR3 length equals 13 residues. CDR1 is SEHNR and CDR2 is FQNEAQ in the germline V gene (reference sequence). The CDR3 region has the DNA TGTGCCAGCAGCTTAGATACGACACATGGCTACACCTTC. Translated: CASSLDTTHGYTF.

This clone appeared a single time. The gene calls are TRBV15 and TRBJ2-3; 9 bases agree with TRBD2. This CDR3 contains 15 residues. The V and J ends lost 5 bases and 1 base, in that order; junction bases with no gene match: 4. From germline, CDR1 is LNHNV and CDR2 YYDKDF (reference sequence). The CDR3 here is CATSPRTSGTDTQYF. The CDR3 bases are TGTGCCACCAGCCCCCGGACTAGCGGCACAGATACGCAGTATTTT.

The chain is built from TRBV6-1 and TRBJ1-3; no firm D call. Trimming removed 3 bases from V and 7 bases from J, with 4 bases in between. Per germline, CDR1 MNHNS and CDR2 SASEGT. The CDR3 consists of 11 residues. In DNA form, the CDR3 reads TGTGCCAGCAGTGACGGGAACACCATATATTTT. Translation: CASSDGNTIYF.